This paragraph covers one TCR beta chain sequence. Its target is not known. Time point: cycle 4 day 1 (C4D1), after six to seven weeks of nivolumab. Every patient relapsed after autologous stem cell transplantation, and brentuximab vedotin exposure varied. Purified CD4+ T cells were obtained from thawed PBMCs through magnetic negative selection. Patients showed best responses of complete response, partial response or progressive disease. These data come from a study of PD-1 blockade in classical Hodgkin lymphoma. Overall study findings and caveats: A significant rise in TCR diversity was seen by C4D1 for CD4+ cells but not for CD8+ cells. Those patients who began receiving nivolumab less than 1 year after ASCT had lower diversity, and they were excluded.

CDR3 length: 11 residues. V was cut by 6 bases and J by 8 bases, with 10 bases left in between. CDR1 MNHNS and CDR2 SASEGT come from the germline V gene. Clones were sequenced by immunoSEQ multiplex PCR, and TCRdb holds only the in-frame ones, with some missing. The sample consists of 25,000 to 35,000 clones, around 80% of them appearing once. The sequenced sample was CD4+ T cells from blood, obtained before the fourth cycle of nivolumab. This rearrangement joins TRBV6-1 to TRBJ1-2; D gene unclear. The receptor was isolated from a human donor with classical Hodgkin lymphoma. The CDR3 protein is CASSQGSGYTF. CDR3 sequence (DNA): TGTGCCAGCAGCCAAGGGTCCGGCTACACCTTC.